These 3 T cell receptor beta chains share one sample of origin, sequenced in a study of cytomegalovirus exposure and HLA in healthy donors. PCR was performed using 60 Vbeta and 13 Jbeta primers. Profiling relied on immunoSEQ multiplex PCR, and the TCRdb table lists in-frame clones only, not all of them. The table for this sample gives 150,000 to 250,000 clones. The material sequenced was PBMCs. These receptors were collected from a boy between 5 and 17 years old in good health and CMV-seronegative.

The V call is TRBV15, the J call TRBJ1-5, with D hard to call. The V gene's germline CDR1 is LNHNV and CDR2 YYDKDF (reference sequence). The CDR3 runs to 14 residues. The V gene lost 0 bases and the J gene lost 6 bases, with 9 bases spanning the gap. CDR3 protein: CATSRDFEGQPQHF. CDR3 in DNA: TGTGCCACCAGCAGAGATTTCGAGGGTCAGCCCCAGCATTTT. Based on the CDR3 plus reference TRBV15 and TRBJ1-5, the full variable domain is DAMVIQNPRYQVTQFGKPVTLSCSQTLNHNVMYWYQQKSSQAPKLLFHYYDKDFNNEADTPDNFQSRRPNTSFCFLDIRSPGLGDTAMYLCATSRDFEGQPQHFGDGTRLSIL.

The chain joins TRBV18 to TRBJ2-7, with D possibly TRBD2 on 5 matching bases. There are 13 residues in the CDR3. V lost 5 bases to trimming and J lost 0 bases, with 8 bases between them. The germline CDR1 and CDR2 sequences are KGHSH and LQKENI. The CDR3 DNA sequence: TGTGCCAGCTCAACGGGAAGCTCCTACGAGCAGTACTTC. This encodes CASSTGSSYEQYF.

V and J are TRBV2 and TRBJ2-7; the match to TRBD2 covers 12 bases. With V trimmed by 2 bases and J by 5 bases, 7 bases remained unmatched. Germline CDR1 reads SNHLY; CDR2 reads FYNNEI. This CDR3 has 16 amino acids. In DNA form, the CDR3 reads TGTGCCAGCAGTGAATTACGGCTAGCGGGGGGGAACGAGCAGTACTTC. As protein: CASSELRLAGGNEQYF. Based on the CDR3 plus reference TRBV2 and TRBJ2-7, the full variable domain is EPEVTQTPSHQVTQMGQEVILRCVPISNHLYFYWYRQILGQKVEFLVSFYNNEISEKSEIFDDQFSVERPDGSNFTLKIRSTKLEDSAMYFCASSELRLAGGNEQYFGPGTRLTVT.